This TCR beta chain was found in a study of regulatory T cells in long-lasting Graves disease. Libraries of TCR beta came from iRepertoire HTBI primers plus Arm-PCR of CDR3 regions. Via MiXCR, TCRdb re-called the multiplex PCR reads, giving one row per CDR3 protein. This table has roughly 610,000 distinct CDR3 sequences, approximately 15% appearing once. Per the germline V gene, CDR1 is SGHDT and CDR2 is YYEEEE. Deletions cut 2 bases from V and 2 bases from J, with 11 bases between. CDR3 length equals 14 residues. This clonotype was found a few times. Described time point: newly diagnosed GD, antithyroid drugs for less than 3 months. Isolated PBMC RNA provided the starting material for the TCR library. This sample was also put to use in a study of T cells in Graves' hyperthyroidism and ophthalmopathy.

The clonotype originates from a woman aged 30 to 39 with Graves disease. The material was peripheral blood mononuclear cells (PBMCs), obtained at new diagnosis, from a patient treated with antithyroid drugs. The V call is TRBV5-6, the J call TRBJ2-7, with D maybe TRBD1 (6 bases). The CDR3 protein is CASSFQTGTYEQYF. CDR3 DNA sequence: TGTGCCAGCAGCTTTCAAACAGGGACCTACGAGCAGTACTTC.